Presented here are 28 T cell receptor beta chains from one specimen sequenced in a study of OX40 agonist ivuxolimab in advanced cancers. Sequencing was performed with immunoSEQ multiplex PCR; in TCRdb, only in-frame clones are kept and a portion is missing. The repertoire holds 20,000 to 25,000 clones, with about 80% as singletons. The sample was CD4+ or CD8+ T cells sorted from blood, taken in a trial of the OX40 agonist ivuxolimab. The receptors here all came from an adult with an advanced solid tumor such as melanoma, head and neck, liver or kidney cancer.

CDR3 DNA sequence: TGCAGCGTTGATAGACGGACCCCAGAGACCCAGTACTTC. Residues: CSVDRRTPETQYF. The V gene is TRBV29-1, the J gene TRBJ2-5; D gene ambiguous. The length of the CDR3 is 13 residues. V shed 3 bases and J shed 4 bases, with 12 bases lying between them. Germline values: CDR1 SQVTM, CDR2 ANQGSEA.

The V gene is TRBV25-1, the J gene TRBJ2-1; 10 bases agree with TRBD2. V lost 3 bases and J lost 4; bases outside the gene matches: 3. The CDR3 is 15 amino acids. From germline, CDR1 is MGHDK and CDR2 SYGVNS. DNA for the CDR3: TGTGCCAGCAGTGATTGGACTAGCGGTTACAATGAGCAGTTCTTC. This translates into CASSDWTSGYNEQFF.

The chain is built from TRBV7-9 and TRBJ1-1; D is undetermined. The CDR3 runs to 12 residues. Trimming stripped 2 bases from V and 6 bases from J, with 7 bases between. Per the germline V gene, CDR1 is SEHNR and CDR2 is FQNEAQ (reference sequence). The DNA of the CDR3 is TGTGCCAGCAGCTTATTATCCTCTGAAGCTTTCTTT. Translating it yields CASSLLSSEAFF.

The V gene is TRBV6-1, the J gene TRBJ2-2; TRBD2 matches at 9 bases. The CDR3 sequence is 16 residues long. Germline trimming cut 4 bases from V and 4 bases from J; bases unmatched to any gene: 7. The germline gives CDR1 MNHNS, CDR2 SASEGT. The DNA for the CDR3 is TGTGCCAGCAGTGTAGCGGCGGGAGGGGTCACCGGGGAGCTGTTTTTT. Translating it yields CASSVAAGGVTGELFF.

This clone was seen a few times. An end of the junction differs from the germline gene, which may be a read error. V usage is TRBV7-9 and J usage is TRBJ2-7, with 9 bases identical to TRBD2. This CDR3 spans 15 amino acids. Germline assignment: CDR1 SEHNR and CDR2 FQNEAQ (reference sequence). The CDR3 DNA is TGTGCCAGCAGCCTAGCGGGATCGATCTCCTACGAGCAGTACTTC. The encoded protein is CASSLAGSISYEQYF.

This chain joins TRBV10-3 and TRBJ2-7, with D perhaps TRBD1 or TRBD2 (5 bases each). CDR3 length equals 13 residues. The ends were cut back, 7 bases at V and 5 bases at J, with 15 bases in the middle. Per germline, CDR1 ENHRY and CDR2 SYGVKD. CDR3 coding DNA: TGTGCCATCAAACCCTCGGGGCAGGACGAGCAGTACTTC. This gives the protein CAIKPSGQDEQYF.

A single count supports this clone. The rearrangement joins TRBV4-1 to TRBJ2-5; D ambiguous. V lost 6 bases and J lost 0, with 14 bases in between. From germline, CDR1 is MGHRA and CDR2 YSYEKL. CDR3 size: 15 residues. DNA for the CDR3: TGCGCCAGCAGTCATTCGGAATGGAACCAAGAGACCCAGTACTTC. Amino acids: CASSHSEWNQETQYF.

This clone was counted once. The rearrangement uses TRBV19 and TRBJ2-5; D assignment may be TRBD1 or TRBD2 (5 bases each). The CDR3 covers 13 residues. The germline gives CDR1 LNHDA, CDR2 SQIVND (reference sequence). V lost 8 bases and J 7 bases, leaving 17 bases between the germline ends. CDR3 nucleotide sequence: TGTGCCAGTCGACGGACGGGGCAAACGACCCAGTACTTC. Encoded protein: CASRRTGQTTQYF.

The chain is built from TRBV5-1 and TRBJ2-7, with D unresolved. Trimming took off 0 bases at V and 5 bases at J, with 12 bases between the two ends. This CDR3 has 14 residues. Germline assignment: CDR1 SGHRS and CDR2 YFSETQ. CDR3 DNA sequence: TGCGCCAGCAGCTTGGTACAGATCCCCCACGAGCAGTACTTC. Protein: CASSLVQIPHEQYF.

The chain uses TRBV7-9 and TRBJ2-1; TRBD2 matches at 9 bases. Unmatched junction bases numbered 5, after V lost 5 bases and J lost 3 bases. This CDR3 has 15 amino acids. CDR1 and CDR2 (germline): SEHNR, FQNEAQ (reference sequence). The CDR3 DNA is TGTGCCAGCAGCGACTGGACTAGCGACTACAATGAGCAGTTCTTC. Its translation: CASSDWTSDYNEQFF.

CDR3 nucleotides: TGTGCCAGCAGCTTAGAATTCGATGAGCAGTTCTTC. It yields the protein CASSLEFDEQFF. The chain is built from TRBV7-9 and TRBJ2-1; D ambiguous. The CDR3 runs 12 residues. Trimming pared 1 base from V and 8 bases from J, leaving 6 bases between. The germline V gene has CDR1 SEHNR and CDR2 FQNEAQ (reference sequence).

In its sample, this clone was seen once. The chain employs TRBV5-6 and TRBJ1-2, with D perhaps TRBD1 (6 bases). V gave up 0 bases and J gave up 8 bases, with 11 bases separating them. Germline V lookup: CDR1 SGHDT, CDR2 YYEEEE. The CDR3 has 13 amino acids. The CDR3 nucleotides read TGTGCCAGCAGCTTGGGGGGGCGCAGCGGCTACACCTTC. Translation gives CASSLGGRSGYTF.

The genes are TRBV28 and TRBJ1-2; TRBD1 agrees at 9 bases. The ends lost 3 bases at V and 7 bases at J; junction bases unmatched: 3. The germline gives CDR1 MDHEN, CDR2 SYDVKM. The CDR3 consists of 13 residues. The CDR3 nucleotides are TGTGCCAGCAGTTTCGGGACAGGGATTGGCTACACCTTC. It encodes CASSFGTGIGYTF.

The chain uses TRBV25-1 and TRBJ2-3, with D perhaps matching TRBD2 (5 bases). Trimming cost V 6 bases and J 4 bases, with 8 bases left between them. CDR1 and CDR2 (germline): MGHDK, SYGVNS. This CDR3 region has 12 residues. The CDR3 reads CASSAGADTQYF. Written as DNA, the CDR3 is TGTGCCAGCAGCGCCGGGGCAGATACGCAGTATTTT. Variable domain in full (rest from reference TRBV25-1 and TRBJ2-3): EADIYQTPRYLVIGTGKKITLECSQTMGHDKMYWYQQDPGMELHLIHYSYGVNSTEKGDLSSESTVSRIRTEHFPLTLESARPSHTSQYLCASSAGADTQYFGPGTRLTVL.

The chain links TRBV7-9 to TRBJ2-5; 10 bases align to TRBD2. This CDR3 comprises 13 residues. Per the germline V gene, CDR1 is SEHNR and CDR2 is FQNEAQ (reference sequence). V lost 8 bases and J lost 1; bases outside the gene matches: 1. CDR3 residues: CASRTSGQETQYF. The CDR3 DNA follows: TGTGCCAGCCGGACTAGCGGCCAAGAGACCCAGTACTTC.

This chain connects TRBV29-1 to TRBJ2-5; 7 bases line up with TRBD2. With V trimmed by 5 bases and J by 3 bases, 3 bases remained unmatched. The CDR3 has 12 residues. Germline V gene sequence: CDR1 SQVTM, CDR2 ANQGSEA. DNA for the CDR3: TGCAGCGTTAGTGGGAGGGAAGAGACCCAGTACTTC. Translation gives CSVSGREETQYF.

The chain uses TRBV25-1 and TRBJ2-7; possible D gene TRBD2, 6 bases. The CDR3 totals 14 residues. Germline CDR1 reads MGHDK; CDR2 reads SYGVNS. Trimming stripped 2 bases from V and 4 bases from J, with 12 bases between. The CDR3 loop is CASSETGAGYEQYF. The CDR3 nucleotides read TGTGCCAGCAGTGAAACGGGAGCCGGGTACGAGCAGTACTTC.

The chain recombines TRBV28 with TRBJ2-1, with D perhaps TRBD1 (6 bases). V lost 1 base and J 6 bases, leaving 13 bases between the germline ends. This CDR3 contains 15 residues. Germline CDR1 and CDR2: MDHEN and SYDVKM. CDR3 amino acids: CASSLSTGNFNEQFF. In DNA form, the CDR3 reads TGTGCCAGCAGTTTATCAACAGGGAACTTCAATGAGCAGTTCTTC.

CDR3 sequence reads: CASNPTGAPYEQYF. The CDR3 nucleotides read TGCGCCAGCAATCCGACAGGCGCTCCCTACGAGCAGTACTTC. The chain joins TRBV10-2 to TRBJ2-7; perhaps TRBD1 as D (6 bases). The CDR3 consists of 14 residues. CDR1 is WSHSY and CDR2 is SAAADI in the germline V gene. The V end was cut by 7 bases, the J end by 2 bases, with 15 bases between.

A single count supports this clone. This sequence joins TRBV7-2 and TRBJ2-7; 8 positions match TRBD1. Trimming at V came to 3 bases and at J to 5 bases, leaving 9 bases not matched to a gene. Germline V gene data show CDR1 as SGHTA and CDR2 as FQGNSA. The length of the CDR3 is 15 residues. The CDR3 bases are TGTGCCAGCAGCTTGACAGGGGCAGGGAAAAACGAGCAGTACTTC. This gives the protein CASSLTGAGKNEQYF.

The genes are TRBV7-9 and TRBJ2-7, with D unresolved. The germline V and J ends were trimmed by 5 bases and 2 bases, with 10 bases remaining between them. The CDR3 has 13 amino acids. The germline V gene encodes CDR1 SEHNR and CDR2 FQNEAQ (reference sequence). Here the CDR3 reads CASSDAYTYEQYF. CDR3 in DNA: TGTGCCAGCAGCGACGCATATACCTACGAGCAGTACTTC.

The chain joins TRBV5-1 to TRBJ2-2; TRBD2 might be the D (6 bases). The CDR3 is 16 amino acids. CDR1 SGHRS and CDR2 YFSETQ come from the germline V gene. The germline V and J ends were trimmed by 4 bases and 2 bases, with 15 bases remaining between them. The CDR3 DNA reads TGCGCCAGCAGCAACCTAGTGGGGGGTAACACCGGGGAGCTGTTTTTT. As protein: CASSNLVGGNTGELFF.

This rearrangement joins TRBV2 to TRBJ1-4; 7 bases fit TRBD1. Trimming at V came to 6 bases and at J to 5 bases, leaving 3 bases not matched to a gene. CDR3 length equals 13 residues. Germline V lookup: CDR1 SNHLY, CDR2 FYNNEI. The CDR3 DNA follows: TGTGCCAGCAGCGACAGGGAGAATGAAAAACTGTTTTTT. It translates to CASSDRENEKLFF.

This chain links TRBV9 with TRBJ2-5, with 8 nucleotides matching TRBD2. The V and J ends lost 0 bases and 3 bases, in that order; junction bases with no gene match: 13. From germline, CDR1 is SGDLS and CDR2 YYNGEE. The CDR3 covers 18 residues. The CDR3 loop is CASSVGSSGRLLKETQYF. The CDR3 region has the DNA TGTGCCAGCAGCGTAGGGTCTAGCGGGCGGCTTCTAAAAGAGACCCAGTACTTC.

CDR3 DNA: TGTGCCAGCAGTTACTCCGGAGGGCCCTCCTACGAGCAGTACTTC. Translation gives CASSYSGGPSYEQYF. This sequence joins TRBV6-5 and TRBJ2-7; tentatively, D is TRBD2 (6 bases). Germline CDR1 is MNHEY and CDR2 is SVGAGI. The CDR3 sequence is 15 residues long. V lost 0 bases and J lost 0, with 9 bases in between.

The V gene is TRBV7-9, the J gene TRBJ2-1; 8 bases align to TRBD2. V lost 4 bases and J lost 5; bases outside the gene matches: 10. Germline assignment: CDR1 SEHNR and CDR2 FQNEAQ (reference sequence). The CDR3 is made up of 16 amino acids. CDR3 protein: CASSSGGGRTNNEQFF. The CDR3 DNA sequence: TGTGCCAGCAGCTCCGGGGGCGGGAGGACTAACAATGAGCAGTTCTTC.

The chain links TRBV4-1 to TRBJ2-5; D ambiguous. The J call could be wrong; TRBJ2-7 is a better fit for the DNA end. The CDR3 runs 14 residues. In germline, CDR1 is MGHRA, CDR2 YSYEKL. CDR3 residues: CASSQEVTLYEQYF. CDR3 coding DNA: TGCGCCAGCAGCCAAGAAGTCACTCTCTACGAGCAGTACTTC.

The chain's CDR3 is CASSQDRSGKNIQYF. The CDR3, as DNA: TGTGCCAGCAGCCAAGATCGATCGGGCAAAAACATTCAGTACTTC. This chain links TRBV4-2 with TRBJ2-4; D is undetermined. V lost 0 bases, J lost 3 bases, and 9 bases lay in between. This CDR3 has 15 residues. The V gene's germline CDR1 is LGHNA and CDR2 YNFKEQ.